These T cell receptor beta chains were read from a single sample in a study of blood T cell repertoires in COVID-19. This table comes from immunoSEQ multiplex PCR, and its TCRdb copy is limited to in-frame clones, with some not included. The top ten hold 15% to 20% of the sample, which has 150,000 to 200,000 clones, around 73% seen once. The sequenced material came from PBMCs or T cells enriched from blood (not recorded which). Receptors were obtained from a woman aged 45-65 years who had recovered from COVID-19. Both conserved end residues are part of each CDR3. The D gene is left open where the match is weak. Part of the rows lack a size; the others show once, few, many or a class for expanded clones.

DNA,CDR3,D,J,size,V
TGTGCCAGCAGTTCGCAACAGGGAAAAGGGGACTATGGCTACACCTTC,CASSSQQGKGDYGYTF,-,TRBJ1-2,once,TRBV28
TGTGCCAGCAGTCTCGACTACCTTAGCACAGATACGCAGTATTTT,CASSLDYLSTDTQYF,-,TRBJ2-3,-,TRBV7-8
TGTGCCAGCAGCGTAGATGGCGGGCAGCCCCAGCATTTT,CASSVDGGQPQHF,-,TRBJ1-5,-,TRBV9
TGCGCCAGCAGCTCCGCGGGATATAACAATGAGCAGTTCTTC,CASSSAGYNNEQFF,-,TRBJ2-1,-,TRBV5-1
TGTGCCAGCAGCCAAGGACGACCGGGGAATGAGCAGTTCTTC,CASSQGRPGNEQFF,-,TRBJ2-1,few,TRBV3-1/TRBV3-2
TGTGCCAGCAGCTTAGAAAGGACAGGGATCGATAATGAGCAGTTCTTC,CASSLERTGIDNEQFF,TRBD1,TRBJ2-1,-,TRBV13
TGTGCCAGCAGTGAACCAGGGGGAGGTCGCACTGAAGCTTTCTTT,CASSEPGGGRTEAFF,TRBD1,TRBJ1-1,-,TRBV6-1
TGTGCCAGCAGCCCTAACCCGACTAGCGGCTCCTACGAGCAGTACTTC,CASSPNPTSGSYEQYF,TRBD2,TRBJ2-7,-,TRBV3-1/TRBV3-2
TGTGCCAGCTCAATAGGGGCGGTATCGGAGACCCAGTACTTC,CASSIGAVSETQYF,-,TRBJ2-5,-,TRBV18
TGTGCCAGCTCACGCCGATATGGAGAGCTAGCGGGGGACAATGAGCAGTTCTTC,CASSRRYGELAGDNEQFF,TRBD2,TRBJ2-1,once,TRBV18
TGTGCCAGTAGTATCAGGGATGGCTACACCTTC,CASSIRDGYTF,-,TRBJ1-2,-,TRBV19
TGTGCCAGCTCGCCTGGGCTTGGGCACTACGAGCAGTACTTC,CASSPGLGHYEQYF,-,TRBJ2-7,-,TRBV18
TGTGCCAGCAGGGGGAGGAGCGGAGACACCGGGGAGCTGTTTTTT,CASRGRSGDTGELFF,-,TRBJ2-2,few,TRBV7-2
TGTGCCAGCAGCCCGAGAGGAGCTAACAATGAGCAGTTCTTC,CASSPRGANNEQFF,-,TRBJ2-1,-,TRBV7-3
TGCAGTGCTAGTGAATTGGCTGAAGCAGATACGCAGTATTTT,CSASELAEADTQYF,-,TRBJ2-3,-,TRBV20-1
TGCAGCGTTGAACAGGGGAGGGTAAGCACAGATACGCAGTATTTT,CSVEQGRVSTDTQYF,-,TRBJ2-3,-,TRBV29-1
TGTGCCAGCAGCCCCCGGGGGGGATATGGCTACACCTTC,CASSPRGGYGYTF,-,TRBJ1-2,-,TRBV25-1
TGTGCCAGCACGCTAAACTGGAACACCGGGGAGCTGTTTTTT,CASTLNWNTGELFF,-,TRBJ2-2,once,TRBV9
TGCGCCAGCAGCTTGGGGACATTGGGTATGTACAATGAGCAGTTCTTC,CASSLGTLGMYNEQFF,-,TRBJ2-1,-,TRBV5-1
TGTGCCAGCAGCCAAGATCTGCAGGGAAATCAGCCCCAGCATTTT,CASSQDLQGNQPQHF,-,TRBJ1-5,-,TRBV4-2
TGTGCCAGCAGTCAAAACAGGGATTTAGATGAAGCTTTCTTT,CASSQNRDLDEAFF,-,TRBJ1-1,-,TRBV6-5
TGCAGCGCAAGGGGGAATACTGAAGCTTTCTTT,CSARGNTEAFF,-,TRBJ1-1,-,TRBV29-1
TGTGCCTGGACTCGACTAGCGGGAGGGATAAACTACAATGAGCAGTTCTTC,CAWTRLAGGINYNEQFF,TRBD2,TRBJ2-1,once,TRBV30
TGTGCCAGCGGGGAGGGAGTGTCTGAGCAGTTCTTC,CASGEGVSEQFF,TRBD2,TRBJ2-1,-,TRBV7-9
TGTGCCAGCAGCGTAGTCAGGGAAGGGGAAAAACTGTTTTTT,CASSVVREGEKLFF,-,TRBJ1-4,-,TRBV9
TGTGCCAGCAGCCAAACCCCTAGCGGGAGGGCAGATACGCAGTATTTT,CASSQTPSGRADTQYF,TRBD2,TRBJ2-3,-,TRBV3-1/TRBV3-2
TGTGCCATCAGGGGGACAGAATACAATGAGCAGTTCTTC,CAIRGTEYNEQFF,TRBD1,TRBJ2-1,few,TRBV10-3
TGTGCCAGCAGCTTAGTGAGGGCCGGGGAGCTGTTTTTT,CASSLVRAGELFF,-,TRBJ2-2,-,TRBV11-2
TGTGCCAGCAGCTGGGGGACAGGTAGCAATCAGCCCCAGCATTTT,CASSWGTGSNQPQHF,TRBD1,TRBJ1-5,once,TRBV7-9
TGTGCCAGCAGTCCCACAGGGGTTTCCTATGGCTACACCTTC,CASSPTGVSYGYTF,TRBD1,TRBJ1-2,-,TRBV28
TGCGCCAGCAGACTAGCGACCCTTCGGAATGAGCAGTTCTTC,CASRLATLRNEQFF,TRBD2,TRBJ2-1,-,TRBV5-1
TGCGCCAGCAGCTCTTCCGGGACAGGGTACTACGAGCAGTACTTC,CASSSSGTGYYEQYF,TRBD1,TRBJ2-7,-,TRBV5-1
TGTGCCAGCAGCTTGCGGGCTAGCGGGAGGGGAGATACGCAGTATTTT,CASSLRASGRGDTQYF,TRBD2,TRBJ2-3,-,TRBV5-6
TGTGCCAGCAGCCAAGCCCTAGGCCCAGATACGCAGTATTTT,CASSQALGPDTQYF,-,TRBJ2-3,-,TRBV4-2
TGCAGCGTTGAAGGGAGCTCCTACGAGCAGTACTTC,CSVEGSSYEQYF,-,TRBJ2-7,-,TRBV29-1
TGTGCCAGCAGTTACCCCTGGACAGGGACCCACTATGGCTACACCTTC,CASSYPWTGTHYGYTF,TRBD1,TRBJ1-2,-,TRBV6-2/TRBV6-3
TGTGCCAGCACCATCCGGCCCGTCGGACAGGGGGCATCAGAGACCCAGTACTTC,CASTIRPVGQGASETQYF,TRBD1,TRBJ2-5,-,TRBV7-4
TGTGCCAGCAGTTCACAGGGACAGGGCCTCTATGGCTACACCTTC,CASSSQGQGLYGYTF,TRBD1,TRBJ1-2,-,TRBV27
TGTGCCAGCCTTACCGGGACAGCTTCCACAGATACGCAGTATTTT,CASLTGTASTDTQYF,TRBD1,TRBJ2-3,-,TRBV18
TGTGCCAGCAGCTTAAGGGGCGGCCTAAGGGATAGGGCTGAAGCTTTCTTT,CASSLRGGLRDRAEAFF,-,TRBJ1-1,-,TRBV7-3
TGTGCCAGCAGCGAGAGACAGGTCCCCTCTGGAAACACCATATATTTT,CASSERQVPSGNTIYF,-,TRBJ1-3,-,TRBV7-8
TGTGCCTGGAGTCCGGGAGCGGGCTACAATGAGCAGTTCTTC,CAWSPGAGYNEQFF,-,TRBJ2-1,many,TRBV30
TGTGCCAGCGGGGACAGGGACAACAACGAGCAGTACTTC,CASGDRDNNEQYF,TRBD1,TRBJ2-7,once,TRBV9
TGTGCCAGCCAAACTAGCGGGAGAGAGACCCAGTACTTC,CASQTSGRETQYF,TRBD2,TRBJ2-5,-,TRBV28
TGCGCCAGCAGCGAGTTGCCGGGAGCAACCGGGGAGCTGTTTTTT,CASSELPGATGELFF,-,TRBJ2-2,few,TRBV5-1
TGTGCCAGCTCAGCGGGGGGGGATGAGCAGTACTTC,CASSAGGDEQYF,TRBD2,TRBJ2-7,once,TRBV18
TGTGCCAGCGCCACAGCGGGGGCGGGGGACACTGAAGCTTTCTTT,CASATAGAGDTEAFF,-,TRBJ1-1,-,TRBV27
TGTGCCAGTAGTAGAACAGGGGGCGAATACGAGCAGTACTTC,CASSRTGGEYEQYF,TRBD1,TRBJ2-7,-,TRBV19
TGTGCCAGCAGTTATAGCCTTGCAGCTATTAACAATGAGCAGTTCTTC,CASSYSLAAINNEQFF,-,TRBJ2-1,-,TRBV6-5
TGTGCCAGTAGTATGACAGGGGGCGGTAGGACCCAGTACTTC,CASSMTGGGRTQYF,TRBD1,TRBJ2-5,-,TRBV19
TGTGCCAGTAGTATTAAAACAGGGACGGGCTACAATGAGCAGTTCTTC,CASSIKTGTGYNEQFF,-,TRBJ2-1,few,TRBV19
TGTGCCAGCTCACCGACAGGGAACGATCAGCCCCAGCATTTT,CASSPTGNDQPQHF,TRBD1,TRBJ1-5,-,TRBV18
TGTGCCAGCAGCTTGCGTACTAGCGGTGAGCAGTTCTTC,CASSLRTSGEQFF,TRBD2,TRBJ2-1,-,TRBV5-4